This record covers a single T cell receptor beta chain. This entry is derived from a study of blood T cell repertoires in COVID-19. Only in-frame clones appear in the TCRdb table, and some are missing; sequencing was by immunoSEQ multiplex PCR. The repertoire holds approximately 250,000 clones, with around nine tenths as singletons. From germline, CDR1 is MNHEY and CDR2 SMNVEV (reference sequence). This CDR3 is 15 amino acids long. V shed 4 bases and J shed 0 bases, with 10 bases lying between them. This chain connects TRBV27 to TRBJ2-1; D is unclear. The clonotype was recovered from a man aged 35-49 years with active or convalescent COVID-19. Specimen: peripheral blood. The CDR3 reads CASSSTETSYNEQFF. DNA for the CDR3: TGTGCCAGCAGTTCCACAGAGACCTCCTACAATGAGCAGTTCTTC.